This T cell receptor beta chain appears in the sequencing data of a study of CD4 T cells in relation to SARS-CoV-2 and coronaviruses. Study results and caveats: Crossreactive clones expanded significantly less to SARS-CoV-2 than monoreactive clones.

CDR1 is LNHNV, CDR2 YYDKDF, per germline (reference sequence). Trimming took off 2 bases at V and 2 bases at J, with 9 bases between the two ends. This CDR3 is built from 14 residues. As concerns this clone: The antigen remains unidentified.

For roughly 11 days, 10^5 sorted CD4+ cells grew with T cell-depleted PBMCs and CEF. The repertoire was sequenced with immunoSEQ multiplex PCR; TCRdb's copy has only in-frame clones and lacks some. The sample has about 36,000 clones; 77% are singletons. Sequencing was done on a sample of memory CD4+ T cells from PBMCs, cultured in vitro. The origin of this receptor is an adult with COVID-19. The chain links TRBV15 to TRBJ2-5, with D unresolved. CDR3: CATSRRVTQETQYF. Here the CDR3 DNA reads TGTGCCACCAGCAGACGGGTTACGCAAGAGACCCAGTACTTC.